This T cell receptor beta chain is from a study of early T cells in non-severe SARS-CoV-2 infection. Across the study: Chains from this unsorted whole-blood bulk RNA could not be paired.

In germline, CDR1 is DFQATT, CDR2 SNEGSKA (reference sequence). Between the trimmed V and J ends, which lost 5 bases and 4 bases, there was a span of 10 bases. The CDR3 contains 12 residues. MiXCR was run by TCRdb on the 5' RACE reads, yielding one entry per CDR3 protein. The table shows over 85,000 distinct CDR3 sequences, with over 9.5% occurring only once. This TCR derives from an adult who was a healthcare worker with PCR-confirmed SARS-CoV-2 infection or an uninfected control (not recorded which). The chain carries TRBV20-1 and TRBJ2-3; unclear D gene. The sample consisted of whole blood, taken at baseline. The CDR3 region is CSAAPRADTQYF. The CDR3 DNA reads TGCAGTGCTGCCCCCCGAGCAGATACGCAGTATTTT.